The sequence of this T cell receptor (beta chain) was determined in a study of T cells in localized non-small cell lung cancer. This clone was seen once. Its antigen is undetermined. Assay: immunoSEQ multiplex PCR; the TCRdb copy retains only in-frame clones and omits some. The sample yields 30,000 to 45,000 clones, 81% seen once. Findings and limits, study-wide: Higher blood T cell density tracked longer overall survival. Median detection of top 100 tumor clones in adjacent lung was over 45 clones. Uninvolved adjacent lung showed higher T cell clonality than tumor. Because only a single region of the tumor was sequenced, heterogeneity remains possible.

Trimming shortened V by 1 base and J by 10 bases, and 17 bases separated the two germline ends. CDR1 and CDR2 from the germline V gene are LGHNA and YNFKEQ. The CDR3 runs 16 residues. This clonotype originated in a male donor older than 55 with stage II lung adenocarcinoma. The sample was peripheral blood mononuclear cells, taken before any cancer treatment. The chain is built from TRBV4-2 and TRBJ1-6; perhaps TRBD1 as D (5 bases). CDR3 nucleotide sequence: TGTGCCAGCAGCCAAGTTGGGACGGGAGGGAAATCACCCCTCCACTTT. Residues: CASSQVGTGGKSPLHF.